A single sample gave rise to the 22 T cell receptor beta chains below, sequenced in a study of cytomegalovirus exposure and HLA in healthy donors. Vbeta (60) and Jbeta (13) primers were used in the PCR. Sequencing used immunoSEQ multiplex PCR; TCRdb keeps in-frame clones, though not all of them. Of under 95,000 clones detected, more than 70% appear once; the ten largest clones hold approximately 2.1%. Sequencing used PBMCs. All receptors derive from a man aged 35-49 years in good health and CMV-seronegative.

The gene calls are TRBV5-1 and TRBJ1-6; D perhaps matches TRBD1 (5 bases). Trimming removed 5 bases from V and 9 bases from J, with 15 bases in between. CDR1 SGHRS and CDR2 YFSETQ come from the germline V gene. The CDR3 is 14 residues long. The CDR3 DNA reads as TGCGCCAGCAGTCAAGGGGTTCTGGGTTCACCCCTCCACTTT. This gives the protein CASSQGVLGSPLHF.

The chain has TRBV6-1 and TRBJ1-5, with D maybe TRBD1 (6 bases). CDR3 length: 15 amino acids. V lost 0 bases and J lost 3, with 9 bases in between. Germline CDR1 MNHNS, CDR2 SASEGT. This CDR3 reads CASSEARGANQPQHF. The CDR3 bases are TGTGCCAGCAGTGAAGCGCGGGGGGCCAATCAGCCCCAGCATTTT.

The V call is TRBV6-5, the J call TRBJ1-1; weak D call: TRBD1 (6 bases). The CDR3 is 15 amino acids. The germline V gene has CDR1 MNHEY and CDR2 SVGAGI. Trimming removed 0 bases from V and 1 base from J, with 9 bases in between. Here the CDR3 reads CASSYSDSKNTEAFF. The CDR3 nucleotides read TGTGCCAGCAGTTACTCGGACAGCAAGAACACTGAAGCTTTCTTT.

This sequence joins TRBV5-6 and TRBJ1-4; 7 nucleotides align to TRBD1. The J segment lost 5 bases and the V segment lost 3 bases, leaving 13 bases of the junction unmatched. The germline V gene encodes CDR1 SGHDT and CDR2 YYEEEE. The CDR3 runs to 17 residues. This CDR3 is CASSSGQDREENEKLFF. In DNA form, the CDR3 reads TGTGCCAGCAGCTCCGGCCAAGACAGGGAAGAGAATGAAAAACTGTTTTTT.

Only a few counts were recorded for this clone. The V and J genes are TRBV6-1 and TRBJ1-2; D not resolved. The germline V gene has CDR1 MNHNS and CDR2 SASEGT. The CDR3 has 14 amino acids. V lost 2 bases and J lost 5, with 12 bases in between. DNA for the CDR3: TGTGCCAGCAGTGAACGGGGATCCGAGTATGGCTACACCTTC. It yields the protein CASSERGSEYGYTF.

DNA of the CDR3: TGTGCCAGCAGTTATCTCCCAGGGGGCTGGGAGACCCAGTACTTC. Its translation is CASSYLPGGWETQYF. The chain is built from TRBV6-5 and TRBJ2-5; the match to TRBD1 covers 8 bases. Germline values: CDR1 MNHEY, CDR2 SVGAGI. V shed 3 bases, J shed 5 bases, and the junction held 8 bases outside the gene matches. This CDR3 has 15 residues.

This chain links TRBV28 with TRBJ1-4; D unresolved. The CDR3 is 11 residues long. V was clipped by 5 bases and J by 8 bases, with 6 bases between them. Germline V gene lookup returns CDR1 MDHEN and CDR2 SYDVKM. Written as DNA, the CDR3 is TGTGCCAGCAGTCAACAAGAAAAACTGTTTTTT. Amino acids: CASSQQEKLFF.

In its sample, this clone was seen a few times. The gene calls are TRBV19 and TRBJ2-7; no clear D. Between the trimmed V and J ends, which lost 4 bases and 0 bases, there was a span of 4 bases. The germline V gene encodes CDR1 LNHDA and CDR2 SQIVND (reference sequence). The CDR3 has 12 residues. The CDR3 reads CASSTSSYEQYF. Here the CDR3 DNA reads TGTGCCAGTAGTACCAGCTCCTACGAGCAGTACTTC.

This clone occurred a few times. The genes are TRBV5-6 and TRBJ1-1; D is uncertain. The CDR3 runs 11 residues. Germline CDR1 and CDR2: SGHDT and YYEEEE. V was cut by 6 bases and J by 3 bases, with 6 bases left in between. CDR3 loop: CASTSYTEAFF. In DNA, the CDR3 is TGTGCCAGCACCAGTTACACTGAAGCTTTCTTT.

This chain connects TRBV5-1 to TRBJ2-7; D may be TRBD1 (5 bases). This CDR3 contains 11 residues. Trimming took off 0 bases at V and 10 bases at J, with 8 bases between the two ends. Germline CDR1 reads SGHRS; CDR2 reads YFSETQ. The CDR3 here is CASSLEGPQYF. Here the CDR3 DNA reads TGCGCCAGCAGCTTGGAGGGGCCCCAGTACTTC.

The chain links TRBV6-5 to TRBJ1-3; no definite D call. The CDR3 loop spans 15 amino acids. The germline CDR1 and CDR2 sequences are MNHEY and SVGAGI. The V and J ends lost 7 bases and 0 bases respectively, with 13 bases between them. In DNA, the CDR3 is TGTGCCAGCATCCCAGGCCCGGCCTCTGGAAACACCATATATTTT. It yields the protein CASIPGPASGNTIYF.

J is TRBJ2-2 and V is TRBV7-6; no firm D call. Germline V CDR1 and CDR2: SGHVS, FNYEAQ. The length of the CDR3 is 15 residues. Trimming took 5 bases from V and 1 from J, leaving 11 bases between them. CDR3 residues: CASSPLTGNTGELFF. In DNA form, the CDR3 reads TGTGCCAGCAGCCCGTTGACGGGGAACACCGGGGAGCTGTTTTTT.

V and J are TRBV2 and TRBJ1-5, with D possibly matching TRBD1 (5 bases). The CDR3 runs 16 residues. Per the germline V gene, CDR1 is SNHLY and CDR2 is FYNNEI. Trimming pared 8 bases from V and 3 bases from J, leaving 20 bases between. CDR3 sequence: CASGMGQLQINQPQHF. The CDR3 nucleotides read TGTGCCAGCGGGATGGGGCAGCTCCAGATCAATCAGCCCCAGCATTTT.

This chain connects TRBV18 to TRBJ1-2; no definite D call. CDR3 length: 17 amino acids. CDR1 is KGHSH, CDR2 LQKENI, per germline. The germline V and J ends were trimmed by 1 base and 0 bases, with 15 bases remaining between them. The CDR3 sequence: CASSPLVSGPANYGYTF. In DNA, the CDR3 is TGTGCCAGCTCACCACTAGTGTCAGGCCCAGCTAACTATGGCTACACCTTC.

This chain connects TRBV28 to TRBJ1-5; TRBD1 is a possible D gene (6 bases). V lost 6 bases and J lost 9, with 12 bases in between. Germline V gene sequence: CDR1 MDHEN, CDR2 SYDVKM. This CDR3 contains 12 residues. The CDR3, as DNA: TGTGCCAGCAGGACAGGTTCCCGGCCCCAGCATTTT. It codes for CASRTGSRPQHF.

J is TRBJ2-5 and V is TRBV6-6; TRBD1 matches 9 bases. The germline V gene encodes CDR1 MNHNY and CDR2 SVGAGI (reference sequence). Losses at the gene ends were 6 bases for V and 2 bases for J; bases not matched to a gene: 7. The CDR3 runs 15 residues. CDR3 sequence reads: CASRPTGGVQETQYF. The CDR3 nucleotides read TGTGCCAGCAGACCGACAGGGGGAGTTCAAGAGACCCAGTACTTC.

The V call is TRBV5-1, the J call TRBJ1-2, with no clear D. V gave up 1 base and J gave up 2 bases, with 3 bases separating them. This CDR3 is 12 amino acids long. Germline CDR1 and CDR2: SGHRS and YFSETQ. The CDR3 reads CASSLSNYGYTF. The CDR3 coding sequence is TGCGCCAGCAGCTTGAGCAACTATGGCTACACCTTC.

This clone has only a few counts. The chain is built from TRBV7-9 and TRBJ1-2; D gene unclear. The CDR3 is 13 residues long. The germline gives CDR1 SEHNR, CDR2 FQNEAQ (reference sequence). Trimming removed 2 bases at V and 9 bases at J, with 13 bases between. CDR3 in amino acids: CASSLRPIQRYTF. The CDR3 DNA reads as TGTGCCAGCAGCTTACGACCAATACAGCGCTACACCTTC. Variable domain in full (rest from reference TRBV7-9 and TRBJ1-2): DTGVSQNPRHKITKRGQNVTFRCDPISEHNRLYWYRQTLGQGPEFLTYFQNEAQLEKSRLLSDRFSAERPKGSFSTLEIQRTEQGDSAMYLCASSLRPIQRYTFGSGTRLTVV.

The chain is built from TRBV27 and TRBJ1-2; TRBD1 matches 9 bases. CDR3 length: 16 residues. The germline CDR1 and CDR2 sequences are MNHEY and SMNVEV (reference sequence). V lost 5 bases, J lost 4 bases, and 11 bases stayed unmatched. CDR3 sequence reads: CASSPSGQGGIYGYTF. Here the CDR3 DNA reads TGTGCCAGCAGTCCGTCGGGACAGGGCGGAATCTATGGCTACACCTTC.

This chain joins TRBV4-2 and TRBJ2-1, with 7 bases identical to TRBD2. CDR3 length: 15 amino acids. CDR1 is LGHNA and CDR2 is YNFKEQ in the germline V gene. CDR3 DNA sequence: TGTGCTGCCGCTAACCGGGCGGGGGACTTCTATGAGCAGTTCTTC. Its translation is CAAANRAGDFYEQFF.

V usage is TRBV19 and J usage is TRBJ1-5; D is undetermined. Germline V gene lookup returns CDR1 LNHDA and CDR2 SQIVND (reference sequence). The CDR3 runs to 13 residues. V gave up 5 bases and J gave up 5 bases, with 10 bases separating them. The CDR3 coding sequence is TGTGCCAGTAGTGTAGCCCCTTATCAGCCCCAGCATTTT. It encodes CASSVAPYQPQHF.

This chain uses TRBV7-8 with TRBJ1-5; a weak D match, TRBD1 (6 bases). Trimming pared 3 bases from V and 1 base from J, leaving 13 bases between. This CDR3 has 16 amino acids. Germline loops: CDR1 SGHVS, CDR2 FQNEAQ. The DNA for the CDR3 is TGTGCCAGCAGCTTCCTGAGGACAGCAAGCAATCAGCCCCAGCATTTT. It encodes CASSFLRTASNQPQHF.